This T cell receptor (beta chain) was captured in a study of blood T cell repertoires in COVID-19. Turning to the study itself: Collection of acute and convalescent COVID-19 samples took place in the United States, Italy and Spain. From T cells, B-cell-depleted T cells, or PBMCs came the material, which was cDNA or gDNA.

Authors' data handling: Reference gene primer amplification in the assay estimated nucleated cell counts. TCRdb keeps only in-frame clones here, not all; method: immunoSEQ multiplex PCR. V, J and clone size were drawn from that table, and D and trimming were deduced from the DNA. The sample gives about 170,000 clones, roughly 84% of which show up once; under 3% is in the top ten. Germline V gene lookup returns CDR1 SGHAT and CDR2 FQNNGV. The CDR3 extends over 15 amino acids. Germline trimming cut 4 bases from V and 1 base from J; bases unmatched to any gene: 3. This receptor was taken from a woman aged 55-69 years with acute or convalescent COVID-19. The V and J genes are TRBV11-2 and TRBJ2-7; 11 bases are shared with TRBD1. The sample was peripheral blood. CDR3 in amino acids: CASSWTGGPSYEQYF. In DNA form, the CDR3 reads TGTGCCAGCAGCTGGACAGGGGGCCCTTCCTACGAGCAGTACTTC.